This T cell receptor beta chain was recovered during a study of blood T cell repertoires in COVID-19. Study overall: T cells, B-cell-depleted T cells, or PBMCs supplied cDNA or gDNA.

Losses at the gene ends were 3 bases for V and 8 bases for J; bases not matched to a gene: 5. The CDR3 loop spans 15 amino acids. Germline V lookup: CDR1 SGDLS, CDR2 YYNGEE. Enrolment of Seattle patients took place during active infection, and they were followed longitudinally. TCRdb's table, derived via immunoSEQ multiplex PCR, lists solely in-frame clones and lacks some. Of around 80,000 clones listed, approximately 85% are singletons. This TCR was recovered from a man aged 45-65 years with COVID-19, enrolled during active disease. Sequences were obtained from peripheral blood. The rearrangement joins TRBV9 to TRBJ2-1; TRBD2 matches 13 bases. The CDR3 loop is CASSAGLAGEYEQFF. In nucleotides, the CDR3 is TGTGCCAGCAGCGCAGGACTAGCGGGAGAATATGAGCAGTTCTTC.